The clone carrying this T cell receptor beta chain was picked up many times. Its antigen remains unidentified. From the 5' RACE reads, TCRdb called clonotypes with MiXCR, one entry per CDR3 protein. The repertoire holds over 60,000 distinct CDR3 sequences, with less than 5.5% as singletons. PBMCs stored at -80 C, numbering 2 million, were the origin of the unsorted libraries. In germline, CDR1 is DFQATT, CDR2 SNEGSKA (reference sequence). The CDR3 has 13 residues. V was pared by 0 bases and J by 6 bases, with 8 bases between. These data are taken from a study of neurological immune-mediated disorders. Study findings and constraints: The multiple sclerosis repertoire cluster was associated with no clinical or MRI feature. The most TCR clonal expansion was seen in HTLV-1-associated myelopathy, whereas the least was seen in multiple sclerosis, below the level in healthy controls.

This sequence joins TRBV20-1 and TRBJ2-2; D might be TRBD2 (6 bases). Source material: PBMCs. The TCR sequence derives from a woman aged 25 to 39 with multiple sclerosis. CDR3 DNA sequence: TGCAGTGCTAGAGAGGGGGGTGCCGGGGAGCTGTTTTTT. Its protein product is CSAREGGAGELFF.